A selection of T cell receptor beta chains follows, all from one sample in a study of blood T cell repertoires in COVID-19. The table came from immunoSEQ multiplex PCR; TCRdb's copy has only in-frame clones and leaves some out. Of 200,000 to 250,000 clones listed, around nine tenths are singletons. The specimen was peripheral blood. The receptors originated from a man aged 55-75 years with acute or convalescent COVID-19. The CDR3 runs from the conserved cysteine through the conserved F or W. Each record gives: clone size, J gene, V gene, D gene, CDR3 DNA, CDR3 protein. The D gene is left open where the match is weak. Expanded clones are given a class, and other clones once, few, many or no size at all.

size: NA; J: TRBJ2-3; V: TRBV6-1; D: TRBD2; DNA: TGTGCCAGCAGTGTATCACTCCTAGCGGGGGGGCGCGTAGATACGCAGTATTTT; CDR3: CASSVSLLAGGRVDTQYF
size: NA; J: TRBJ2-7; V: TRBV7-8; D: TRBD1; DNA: TGTGCCAGCAGCTTCCCGGGACAGGGGTCGAGTGAGCAGTACTTC; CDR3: CASSFPGQGSSEQYF
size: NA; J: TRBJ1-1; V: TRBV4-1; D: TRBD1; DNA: TGCGCCAGCAGCCAACCTAGGACAGGGAACACTGAAGCTTTCTTT; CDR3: CASSQPRTGNTEAFF
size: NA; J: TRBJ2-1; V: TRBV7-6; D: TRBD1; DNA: TGTGCCAGCAGCCTCGGGACAGTCTACAATGAGCAGTTCTTC; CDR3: CASSLGTVYNEQFF
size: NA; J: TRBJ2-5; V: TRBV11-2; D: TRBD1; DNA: TGTGCCAGCAGCCTAAATGCGGGGACAGGGGGATCGGGGGAGACCCAGTACTTC; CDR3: CASSLNAGTGGSGETQYF
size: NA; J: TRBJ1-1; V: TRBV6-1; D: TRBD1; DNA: TGTGCCAGCAGGGAAGGACAGGGTTACACTGAAGCTTTCTTT; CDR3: CASREGQGYTEAFF
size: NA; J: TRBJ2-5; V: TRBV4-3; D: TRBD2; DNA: TGCGCCAGCAGCCAAGACAGCGGGGGGGCTTCAGAGACCCAGTACTTC; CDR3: CASSQDSGGASETQYF
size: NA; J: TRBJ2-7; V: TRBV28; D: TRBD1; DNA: TGTGCCAGCAGTTTATTCGGTGGGCAGGGGGCAGGGGAGCAGTACTTC; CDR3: CASSLFGGQGAGEQYF
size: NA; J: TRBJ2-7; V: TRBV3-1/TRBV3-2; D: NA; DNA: TGTGCCAGCAGCCAAAGGCGGGGCGAGCAGTACTTC; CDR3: CASSQRRGEQYF
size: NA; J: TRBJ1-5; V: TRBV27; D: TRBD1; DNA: TGTGCCAGCAGTTCGTCGACAGGGTATGGGCCCCAGCATTTT; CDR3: CASSSSTGYGPQHF
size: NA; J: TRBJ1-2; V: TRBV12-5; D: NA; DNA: TGTGCTAGTGGTCCAACAGGGTTCGACTATGGCTACACCTTC; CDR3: CASGPTGFDYGYTF
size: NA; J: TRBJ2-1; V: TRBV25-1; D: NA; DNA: TGTGCCAGCAGTGAATATGCAGGGGCGTCCTACAATGAGCAGTTCTTC; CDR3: CASSEYAGASYNEQFF
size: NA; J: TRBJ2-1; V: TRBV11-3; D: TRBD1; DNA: TGTGCCAGCAGCACCCGACAGGGGGCCTCCTACAATGAGCAGTTCTTC; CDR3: CASSTRQGASYNEQFF
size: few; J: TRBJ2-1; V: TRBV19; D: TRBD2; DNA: TGTGCCAGTAGCAAAAGTGGGGCTAGCGGGAGCTCCTACAATGAGCAGTTCTTC; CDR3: CASSKSGASGSSYNEQFF
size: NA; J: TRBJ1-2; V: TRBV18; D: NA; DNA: TGTGCCAGCTCACCACTCTCAGGGAACTATGGCTACACCTTC; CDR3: CASSPLSGNYGYTF